This T cell receptor beta chain comes out of a study of blood T cell repertoires in COVID-19. On the study more broadly: Sites in the United States, Italy and Spain provided acute and convalescent COVID-19 samples. PBMCs, B-cell-depleted T cells, or T cells were the source of the cDNA or gDNA that made up the material.

Authors' methods: Nucleated cell number was recorded as an estimate derived from reference gene primer amplification. Assay used: immunoSEQ multiplex PCR; TCRdb lists only in-frame clones, some missing. The V and J calls and clone size are taken from that table; D and trimming were inferred from the DNA. The repertoire holds around 60,000 clones, with roughly four fifths as singletons. The germline V gene has CDR1 SGHRS and CDR2 YFSETQ. The CDR3 is 17 residues long. Trimming took 2 bases from V and 0 from J, leaving 14 bases between them. V gene TRBV5-1 combines with J gene TRBJ1-4; D remains unclear. Sequenced input: peripheral blood. This TCR came from an elderly man with acute or convalescent COVID-19. DNA for the CDR3: TGCGCCAGCAGCTTCGTCGAGTCTTTTGCAACTAATGAAAAACTGTTTTTT. It codes for CASSFVESFATNEKLFF.